The next 17 T cell receptor beta chains were all read from a single sample in a study of cytomegalovirus exposure and HLA in healthy donors. A multiplex PCR was run with 60 Vbeta primers and 13 Jbeta primers. Method: immunoSEQ multiplex PCR; TCRdb's copy keeps in-frame clones and lacks some. The sample shows 150,000 or so clones, about 84% of them seen only once. Sequenced input: PBMCs. Receptors were obtained from a woman aged 40 to 50 in good health and CMV-seropositive.

V usage is TRBV5-4 and J usage is TRBJ2-5; 7 nucleotides line up with TRBD1. CDR3 length: 15 residues. Germline V CDR1 and CDR2: SGHNT, YYREEE (reference sequence). Losses at the gene ends were 0 bases for V and 4 bases for J; bases not matched to a gene: 6. In DNA form, the CDR3 reads TGTGCCAGCAGCTTGGCGACAGGGATTGGAGAGACCCAGTACTTC. Protein: CASSLATGIGETQYF.

V and J are TRBV9 and TRBJ2-1, with D maybe TRBD2 (5 bases). This CDR3 contains 15 residues. V was cut by 2 bases and J by 2 bases, with 11 bases left in between. CDR1 and CDR2 (germline): SGDLS, YYNGEE. The CDR3 nucleotides are TGTGCCAGCAGCGTGTCTGGAGGCACCTACAATGAGCAGTTCTTC. This codes for CASSVSGGTYNEQFF. Full variable domain (missing parts from reference TRBV9 and TRBJ2-1): DSGVTQTPKHLITATGQRVTLRCSPRSGDLSVYWYQQSLDQGLQFLIQYYNGEERAKGNILERFSAQQFPDLHSELNLSSLELGDSALYFCASSVSGGTYNEQFFGPGTRLTVL.

DNA of the CDR3: TGTGCCAGCAGCCTAAGTGGGGGGGTTCGACGGACTAGCGGGATCTACAATGAGCAGTTCTTC. It specifies CASSLSGGVRRTSGIYNEQFF. This chain joins TRBV9 and TRBJ2-1, with 12 bases that match TRBD2. The CDR3 covers 21 residues. The V gene's germline CDR1 is SGDLS and CDR2 YYNGEE. The trim removed 4 bases at V and 3 bases at J, leaving 20 bases unmatched.

The CDR3 DNA reads TGTGCCAGCAGTTCCCCGGGAGGATCAATAGAGCAGTTCTTC. This translates into CASSSPGGSIEQFF. This chain links TRBV28 with TRBJ2-1; TRBD2 matches 7 bases. The germline V gene encodes CDR1 MDHEN and CDR2 SYDVKM. CDR3 length: 14 amino acids. With 4 bases clipped from V and 10 bases from J, the junction kept 10 bases outside the gene matches.

This clone was picked up one time. The chain employs TRBV7-9 and TRBJ2-7, with 9 bases lining up with TRBD2. V dropped 5 bases and J dropped 0; count of bases not matched to a gene: 8. Per germline, CDR1 SEHNR and CDR2 FQNEAQ (reference sequence). CDR3 size: 16 residues. CDR3 in amino acids: CASSLLSGSSSYEQYF. The CDR3 region has the DNA TGTGCCAGCAGCCTCCTTAGCGGGAGTAGCTCCTACGAGCAGTACTTC.

This clone has just a few counts. CDR3 coding DNA: TGTGCCAGCAGCGTAGGAGGGGGCTCAGATACGCAGTATTTT. Protein sequence: CASSVGGGSDTQYF. J is TRBJ2-3 and V is TRBV9; TRBD1 matches at 7 bases. Trimming took 0 bases from V and 4 from J; bases not matched to a gene: 2. The CDR3 contains 14 residues. Germline V gives CDR1 SGDLS, CDR2 YYNGEE. The full variable domain, completed using reference TRBV9 and TRBJ2-3, is DSGVTQTPKHLITATGQRVTLRCSPRSGDLSVYWYQQSLDQGLQFLIQYYNGEERAKGNILERFSAQQFPDLHSELNLSSLELGDSALYFCASSVGGGSDTQYFGPGTRLTVL.

The rearrangement links TRBV10-3 to TRBJ1-2, with 8 bases matching TRBD1. The germline gives CDR1 ENHRY, CDR2 SYGVKD. The CDR3 is 14 amino acids. The V and J ends lost 5 bases and 4 bases, in that order; junction bases with no gene match: 6. The CDR3 DNA reads TGTGCCATCAGTTTGGCAGGGGGCGGCTATGGCTACACCTTC. It specifies CAISLAGGGYGYTF.

This chain links TRBV10-3 with TRBJ2-1; 15 bases fit TRBD2. CDR1 and CDR2 from the germline V gene are ENHRY and SYGVKD. V lost 5 bases to trimming and J lost 0 bases; unmatched junction nucleotides: 2. The CDR3 runs to 17 residues. CDR3 nucleotides: TGTGCCATCAGTCGGACTAGCGGGAGGGCCTCCTACAATGAGCAGTTCTTC. Its protein product is CAISRTSGRASYNEQFF.

J is TRBJ2-7 and V is TRBV9; TRBD2 aligns across 8 bases. Losses at the gene ends were 4 bases for V and 3 bases for J; bases not matched to a gene: 18. The CDR3 has 18 amino acids. Germline V gives CDR1 SGDLS, CDR2 YYNGEE. CDR3 loop: CASSKGMAGGPIVYEQYF. The CDR3 region has the DNA TGTGCCAGCAGCAAAGGGATGGCGGGAGGACCTATAGTCTACGAGCAGTACTTC.

In this sample, this clone turned up once. The V gene is TRBV7-8, the J gene TRBJ1-2; 9 nucleotides line up with TRBD1. Germline loops: CDR1 SGHVS, CDR2 FQNEAQ. The CDR3 has 14 residues. V lost 1 base, J lost 6 bases, and 3 bases stayed unmatched. CDR3 loop: CASSLDGTGNGYTF. CDR3 bases: TGTGCCAGCAGCTTAGATGGGACAGGGAATGGCTACACCTTC.

The chain recombines TRBV4-1 with TRBJ2-1, with no clear D. Looked up from germline, CDR1 is MGHRA and CDR2 is YSYEKL. This CDR3 is built from 17 residues. Between the trimmed V and J ends, which lost 1 base and 4 bases, there was a span of 17 bases. The CDR3 DNA sequence: TGCGCCAGCAGCCAAGGCCCCCTAAACCTCCCGTACAATGAGCAGTTCTTC. It codes for CASSQGPLNLPYNEQFF.

V is TRBV15 and J is TRBJ1-2, with 9 bases fitting TRBD1. CDR1 is LNHNV and CDR2 is YYDKDF in the germline V gene (reference sequence). V was pared by 3 bases and J by 4 bases, with 3 bases of the junction left unmatched. This CDR3 is built from 14 residues. The CDR3 nucleotides are TGTGCCACCAGCAGGAAGACAGGGGGCTATGGCTACACCTTC. This encodes CATSRKTGGYGYTF.

This rearrangement joins TRBV15 to TRBJ1-1; 9 bases match TRBD1. CDR1 is LNHNV and CDR2 is YYDKDF in the germline V gene (reference sequence). The CDR3 has 13 residues. V gave up 5 bases and J gave up 7 bases; unmatched junction bases: 5. CDR3 loop: CATSGTGLLEAFF. The CDR3 region has the DNA TGTGCCACCAGCGGGACAGGGCTGCTTGAAGCTTTCTTT.

The gene calls are TRBV6-5 and TRBJ1-4; TRBD1 matches 9 bases. The CDR3 contains 15 residues. The V gene's germline CDR1 is MNHEY and CDR2 SVGAGI. The V gene end was trimmed by 6 bases and the J gene end by 5 bases; junction bases not matched to a gene: 7. The CDR3, as DNA: TGTGCCAGCAGAACGGACAGGGGAAAAAATGAAAAACTGTTTTTT. This translates into CASRTDRGKNEKLFF.

The gene calls are TRBV5-1 and TRBJ2-1, with 8 bases lining up with TRBD2. There are 14 residues in the CDR3. Germline V gene sequence: CDR1 SGHRS, CDR2 YFSETQ. V lost 4 bases, J lost 4 bases, and 4 bases stayed unmatched. DNA for the CDR3: TGCGCCAGCAGCCTTAGCGGGGTATACAATGAGCAGTTCTTC. It encodes CASSLSGVYNEQFF.

This chain joins TRBV5-1 and TRBJ2-1; 9 bases align to TRBD1. Germline V gene lookup returns CDR1 SGHRS and CDR2 YFSETQ. CDR3 length equals 14 residues. Trimming at V came to 0 bases and at J to 10 bases, leaving 5 bases not matched to a gene. The CDR3 loop is CASSLVRTGVEQFF. The CDR3 nucleotides read TGCGCCAGCAGCTTGGTGCGGACAGGGGTCGAGCAGTTCTTC.

This clone was picked up a small number of times. J is TRBJ2-3 and V is TRBV27, with 14 bases matching TRBD2. The J segment lost 6 bases and the V segment lost 5 bases, leaving 7 bases of the junction unmatched. The length of the CDR3 is 16 residues. Per the germline V gene, CDR1 is MNHEY and CDR2 is SMNVEV (reference sequence). The CDR3 DNA reads as TGTGCCAGCAGTCGAAGACTAGCGGGAGGGTCGGATACGCAGTATTTT. Translating gives CASSRRLAGGSDTQYF.